Each of the 15 T cell receptor beta chains below was sequenced from the same sample in a study of T-cell reconstitution after alpha-beta-depleted transplantation in children. These receptors lack a known antigen. Unique molecular identifiers were used to barcode this TCRbeta library. TCRdb processed the PCR reads anew with MiXCR; each CDR3 protein has one entry. Of about 300,000 distinct CDR3 sequences in the sample, roughly 8.2% were seen once. Points from the study as a whole: T-cell numbers and diversity, one year after transplant, stemmed largely from T cells that were newly produced.

The input for sequencing was peripheral blood, taken 360 days after TCRalphabeta/CD19-depleted stem cell transplant. The receptor set was obtained from a female patient aged 2 to 10 who had a stem cell transplant for Fanconi anemia, so the T cells may come from the graft donor.

The genes are TRBV20-1 and TRBJ1-2; D uncertain. Looked up from germline, CDR1 is DFQATT and CDR2 is SNEGSKA (reference sequence). V was cut by 4 bases and J by 2 bases, with 11 bases left in between. The CDR3 consists of 13 residues. CDR3 coding DNA: TGCAGTGCTAAAGGCCTCGGAAACTATGGCTACACCTTC. Encoded protein: CSAKGLGNYGYTF.

This clonotype has just a few counts. This chain connects TRBV14 to TRBJ1-2; D ambiguous. V lost 1 base and J lost 2, with 8 bases in between. Germline lookup yields CDR1 SGHDN and CDR2 FVKESK. The CDR3 consists of 14 residues. The CDR3 reads CASSQVMGNYGYTF. The CDR3 nucleotides read TGTGCCAGCAGCCAAGTGATGGGGAACTATGGCTACACCTTC.

This clonotype showed up just once. This could be a read error, since a much larger clone is one nucleotide away. DNA of the CDR3: TGCGCCAGCAGCCCACCACTAGCGGAAGGATTGTACGAGCAGTACTTC. Translated, it gives CASSPPLAEGLYEQYF. V is TRBV5-1 and J is TRBJ2-7; 8 positions agree with TRBD2. This CDR3 contains 16 residues. CDR1 and CDR2 (germline): SGHRS, YFSETQ. V shed 4 bases and J 4 bases; nucleotides not matched to a gene: 13.

This chain joins TRBV3-1 and TRBJ2-3; possibly TRBD2 for D (5 bases). Germline-derived CDR1 and CDR2 are LGHDT and YNNKEL (reference sequence). The CDR3 covers 14 residues. The V and J ends lost 4 bases and 1 base respectively, with 9 bases between them. The CDR3 reads CASSPYGGTDTQYF. The CDR3 coding sequence is TGTGCCAGCAGCCCATACGGGGGCACAGATACGCAGTATTTT.

This clonotype was counted between two and nine times. The CDR3 reads CASSNGGSPLDEQYF. CDR3 DNA: TGTGCCAGTAGTAACGGGGGTTCCCCACTAGACGAGCAGTACTTC. This chain connects TRBV19 to TRBJ2-7; TRBD2 is a possible D gene (6 bases). This CDR3 contains 15 residues. V was cut by 4 bases and J by 5 bases, with 18 bases left in between. Looked up from germline, CDR1 is LNHDA and CDR2 is SQIVND (reference sequence).

Many counts were recorded for this clonotype. The chain uses TRBV29-1 and TRBJ1-2; possible D gene TRBD1, 6 bases. CDR1 and CDR2 (germline): SQVTM, ANQGSEA. This CDR3 is 15 amino acids long. Trimming took off 7 bases at V and 8 bases at J, with 26 bases between the two ends. This CDR3 reads CSAARDEYTGNGYTF. The CDR3 DNA follows: TGCAGCGCCGCACGAGATGAATACACAGGGAACGGCTACACCTTC.

The table lists this clonotype with many counts. This chain links TRBV5-6 with TRBJ2-1; D uncertain. V was clipped by 3 bases and J by 5 bases, with 6 bases between them. The CDR3 sequence is 12 residues long. Germline V lookup: CDR1 SGHDT, CDR2 YYEEEE. CDR3: CASSSFHNEQFF. The CDR3 DNA is TGTGCCAGCAGCTCCTTCCACAATGAGCAGTTCTTC.

The V and J genes are TRBV20-1 and TRBJ2-5; 12 nucleotides align to TRBD2. The CDR3 is 14 amino acids. The junction had 7 bases not matched to a gene; V was cut back by 4 bases and J by 7 bases. Germline V gene sequence: CDR1 DFQATT, CDR2 SNEGSKA (reference sequence). The CDR3 spells CSAKPSGGAGTQYF. The CDR3 nucleotides are TGCAGTGCTAAACCTAGCGGGGGGGCCGGGACCCAGTACTTC.

This clonotype was detected a few times. This chain links TRBV7-3 with TRBJ1-1, with 7 bases matching TRBD1. Germline V gene data show CDR1 as SGHTA and CDR2 as FQGTGA. The V gene end was trimmed by 1 base and the J gene end by 1 base; junction bases not matched to a gene: 6. The CDR3 totals 16 residues. The CDR3 protein is CASSLNGGQSNTEAFF. CDR3 nucleotides: TGTGCCAGCAGCTTAAATGGGGGACAGTCGAACACTGAAGCTTTCTTT.

This clonotype was observed at least ten times. The chain carries TRBV18 and TRBJ2-3, with no clear D. Germline V gene lookup returns CDR1 KGHSH and CDR2 LQKENI. V was trimmed by 4 bases and J by 0 bases, leaving 11 bases between them. The CDR3 is 15 residues long. The CDR3: CASSRANPSTDTQYF. CDR3 DNA: TGTGCCAGCTCACGGGCGAATCCTAGCACAGATACGCAGTATTTT.

At least ten counts were recorded for this clonotype. J is TRBJ1-4 and V is TRBV2; the D gene is possibly TRBD1 (5 bases). V was cut by 3 bases and J by 11 bases, with 13 bases left in between. The CDR3 length is 13 residues. CDR1 and CDR2 from the germline V gene are SNHLY and FYNNEI. The CDR3 DNA follows: TGTGCCAGCAGTGATGAACGGGGGAAGAAACTGTTTTTT. It translates to CASSDERGKKLFF.

This clonotype was found many times. The rearrangement links TRBV20-1 to TRBJ2-1; D is unresolved. The germline V gene has CDR1 DFQATT and CDR2 SNEGSKA (reference sequence). Between the trimmed V and J ends, which lost 3 bases and 7 bases, there was a span of 16 bases. This CDR3 spans 14 amino acids. The CDR3 region is CSARFHSQGNEQFF. In nucleotides, the CDR3 is TGCAGTGCTAGGTTCCATAGCCAAGGTAATGAGCAGTTCTTC.

This clonotype was recorded at least ten times. The gene calls are TRBV12-3 or TRBV12-4 and TRBJ1-5, with D possibly TRBD1 on 6 matching bases. This CDR3 has 15 amino acids. The V and J ends lost 2 bases and 4 bases respectively, with 12 bases between them. CDR3 loop: CASSLRRGRNQPQHF. CDR3 bases: TGTGCCAGCAGTTTAAGGAGGGGGAGAAATCAGCCCCAGCATTTT.

This clonotype came up many times. V gene TRBV12-3 or TRBV12-4 combines with J gene TRBJ1-5, with TRBD1 as a possible D gene (5 bases). The CDR3 has 15 amino acids. V shed 8 bases and J shed 6 bases, with 20 bases lying between them. In nucleotides, the CDR3 is TGTGCCAGCGCACTAAGGGGAGGGGAGGGTCAGCCCCAGCATTTT. Its translation: CASALRGGEGQPQHF.

This clonotype was observed at least ten times. The V and J genes are TRBV6-5 and TRBJ1-5, with 7 bases that match TRBD1. V dropped 7 bases and J dropped 0; count of bases not matched to a gene: 12. The CDR3 consists of 17 residues. Germline assignment: CDR1 MNHEY and CDR2 SVGAGI. The CDR3 loop reads CASKGRGTVYSNQPQHF. The CDR3 DNA is TGTGCCAGCAAGGGCAGGGGGACCGTCTATAGCAATCAGCCCCAGCATTTT.